This TCR beta chain was profiled in a study of blood T cell repertoires in COVID-19. Study details: Acute and convalescent COVID-19 samples came from the United States, Italy and Spain. T cells, B-cell-depleted T cells, or PBMCs provided the cDNA or gDNA that served as material.

Per the authors' pipeline: Reference gene primers were amplified, and this amplification served to estimate nucleated cell counts. Produced via immunoSEQ multiplex PCR; TCRdb's table is partial and in-frame only. That table is the source of V, J and clone size, and D and trimming were worked out from the DNA. This table holds fewer than 150,000 clones, 86% found once. V was shortened by 3 bases and J by 7 bases, with 15 bases between the two germline ends. The CDR3 runs to 14 residues. CDR1 is SGDLS and CDR2 is YYNGEE in the germline V gene. The specimen sequenced was peripheral blood. The sequence came from a man in his 70s who had recovered from COVID-19. The V and J genes are TRBV9 and TRBJ2-3; D may be TRBD2 (6 bases). CDR3 amino acids: CASSATSRSNTQYF. The CDR3 DNA reads as TGTGCCAGCAGCGCTACTAGCAGATCAAATACGCAGTATTTT.